This T cell receptor (beta chain) is drawn from a study of T cells after yellow fever vaccination. Study results and limitations: Overall, a small share of clonotypes was seen in both CD4 and CD8 compartments. Post-booster reappearance was seen for most primary-vaccination clones (around 97% CD4, roughly 88% CD8).

Germline trimming cut 7 bases from V and 7 bases from J; bases unmatched to any gene: 7. This CDR3 region has 14 residues. Looked up from germline, CDR1 is SNHLY and CDR2 is FYNNEI. Making TCR cDNA involved 5'RACE template switching, which added UMIs and a universal primer site. TCRdb called the 5' RACE reads again in MiXCR, with one record for every CDR3 protein. The profile shows fewer than 400,000 distinct CDR3 sequences, about 10% of them singletons. About this clonotype itself: Its antigen is unidentified.

The sequencing used CD4+ T cells sorted from PBMCs, collected 45 days after the yellow fever booster vaccination. The clonotype was recovered from a man aged 18 to 35 who received the YFV17D yellow fever vaccine. V is TRBV2 and J is TRBJ1-5; TRBD1 matches at 10 bases. The CDR3 is CASTATGGQQPQHF. The CDR3, as DNA: TGTGCCAGCACCGCGACAGGGGGCCAGCAGCCCCAGCATTTT.